One sample yielded the 26 T cell receptor beta chains listed below, sequenced in a study of blood T cell repertoires in COVID-19. Clones were sequenced by immunoSEQ multiplex PCR, and TCRdb holds only the in-frame ones, with some missing. The sample records 270,000 or so clones, less than 85% being singletons. The sequenced material came from peripheral blood. These receptors were taken from a human donor with COVID-19, enrolled during active disease. The donor label of this sample is uncertain.

V usage is TRBV28 and J usage is TRBJ2-6, with 8 positions matching TRBD2. CDR3 length: 16 amino acids. V gave up 4 bases and J gave up 1 base; unmatched junction bases: 3. CDR1 is MDHEN and CDR2 is SYDVKM in the germline V gene. CDR3 nucleotides: TGTGCCAGCAGTTCCGAGCGGGGGTCTGGGGCCAACGTCCTGACTTTC. Translation: CASSSERGSGANVLTF.

A remark on this clone: The same CDR3 arises from other DNA sequences in this sample as well. The chain is built from TRBV2 and TRBJ1-5, with TRBD1 matching over 10 bases. CDR1 and CDR2 (germline): SNHLY, FYNNEI. The CDR3 contains 14 residues. The V gene end was trimmed by 6 bases and the J gene end by 2 bases; junction bases not matched to a gene: 1. The CDR3 sequence: CASRGTGGNQPQHF. In DNA form, the CDR3 reads TGTGCCAGCAGGGGGACAGGGGGCAATCAGCCCCAGCATTTT.

This clone was found once. The rearrangement joins TRBV11-2 to TRBJ2-2; maybe TRBD2 (6 bases). Trimming stripped 1 base from V and 0 bases from J, with 6 bases between. The CDR3 contains 15 residues. CDR1 and CDR2 from the germline V gene are SGHAT and FQNNGV. CDR3 bases: TGTGCCAGCAGCTTAGCGGGAGCGAACACCGGGGAGCTGTTTTTT. Translation gives CASSLAGANTGELFF.

The CDR3 nucleotides read TGTGCCAGCAGCCAAAGGGGAGGGGGGAGCGGTGGTTGGACTGAAGCTTTCTTT. Translation gives CASSQRGGGSGGWTEAFF. This chain connects TRBV3-1 (or the pseudogene TRBV3-2) to TRBJ1-1; tentatively, D is TRBD1 (6 bases). Germline-derived CDR1 and CDR2 are LGHDT and YNNKEL (reference sequence). This CDR3 contains 18 residues. V lost 2 bases and J 5 bases, leaving 24 bases between the germline ends.

Points on this clone: Other DNA sequences in this specimen translate into the identical CDR3. This chain uses TRBV10-1 with TRBJ2-7, with a tentative D call TRBD1 (5 bases). The length of the CDR3 is 12 residues. CDR1 is WNHNN and CDR2 is SYGVQD in the germline V gene (reference sequence). Trimming removed 6 bases at V and 1 base at J, with 7 bases between. The DNA for the CDR3 is TGCGCCAGCAGCCAGGGTTCCTACGAGCAGTACTTC. Translating it yields CASSQGSYEQYF.

The table lists this clone with a few counts. The chain uses TRBV2 and TRBJ1-1; TRBD1 might be the D (6 bases). Germline assignment: CDR1 SNHLY and CDR2 FYNNEI. This CDR3 is built from 14 residues. V lost 4 bases and J 6 bases, leaving 15 bases between the germline ends. The CDR3 spells CASSGRSQGSEAFF. The CDR3 DNA reads TGTGCCAGCAGTGGGCGATCACAGGGCTCTGAAGCTTTCTTT.

The chain joins TRBV7-2 to TRBJ2-3; 10 nucleotides agree with TRBD2. With 0 bases clipped from V and 6 bases from J, the junction kept 3 bases outside the gene matches. The CDR3 length is 15 residues. CDR1 SGHTA and CDR2 FQGNSA come from the germline V gene. The CDR3 protein is CASSLASGRVDTQYF. In DNA form, the CDR3 reads TGTGCCAGCAGCTTAGCGAGCGGGAGGGTCGATACGCAGTATTTT.

The chain combines TRBV5-6 with TRBJ2-2; a weak D match, TRBD1 (5 bases). CDR1 is SGHDT, CDR2 YYEEEE, per germline. V lost 0 bases and J 4 bases, leaving 16 bases between the germline ends. The CDR3 sequence is 17 residues long. CDR3 region: CASSLATGRAVTGELFF. The DNA for the CDR3 is TGTGCCAGCAGCTTGGCGACGGGCAGGGCGGTCACCGGGGAGCTGTTTTTT. Looking up the rest from reference TRBV5-6 and TRBJ2-2 gives the full variable domain: DAGVTQSPTHLIKTRGQQVTLRCSPKSGHDTVSWYQQALGQGPQFIFQYYEEEERQRGNFPDRFSGHQFPNYSSELNVNALLLGDSALYLCASSLATGRAVTGELFFGEGSRLTVL.

This clone was seen just once. The gene calls are TRBV7-6 and TRBJ2-7; 8 bases align to TRBD2. Per the germline V gene, CDR1 is SGHVS and CDR2 is FNYEAQ. V trimming: 1 base; J trimming: 0 bases; junction bases outside the gene matches: 8. The CDR3 totals 17 residues. The CDR3 DNA sequence: TGTGCCAGCAGCTTAGGCACGGGAGGGAGGGCCTCCTACGAGCAGTACTTC. Its translation: CASSLGTGGRASYEQYF.

DNA for the CDR3: TGCGCCAGCAGCCAAGACGAGGTGGCTAGCGGGCAGTACTTC. It yields the protein CASSQDEVASGQYF. The chain couples TRBV4-3 to TRBJ2-7; 7 bases match TRBD2. Germline V lookup: CDR1 LGHNA, CDR2 YSLEER. The trim removed 0 bases at V and 9 bases at J, leaving 8 bases unmatched. This CDR3 spans 14 amino acids.

This clone appeared a few times. The rearrangement joins TRBV29-1 to TRBJ1-5; no firm D call. Trimming cost V 4 bases and J 6 bases, with 13 bases left between them. Per the germline V gene, CDR1 is SQVTM and CDR2 is ANQGSEA. The CDR3 runs 13 residues. Here the CDR3 reads CSVVVSTGQPQHF. The CDR3 nucleotides are TGCAGCGTTGTCGTGTCCACCGGTCAGCCCCAGCATTTT.

The rearrangement links TRBV19 to TRBJ2-5; weak D call: TRBD2 (6 bases). Deletions cut 1 base from V and 5 bases from J, with 11 bases between. The V gene's germline CDR1 is LNHDA and CDR2 SQIVND (reference sequence). CDR3 length: 14 amino acids. The CDR3 region is CASSIGGAGETQYF. The CDR3 DNA follows: TGTGCCAGTAGTATAGGAGGGGCGGGGGAGACCCAGTACTTC.

J is TRBJ1-6 and V is TRBV30; the D is unclear. CDR1 is GTSNPN and CDR2 is SVGIG in the germline V gene (reference sequence). Trimming shortened V by 2 bases and J by 6 bases, and 17 bases separated the two germline ends. The CDR3 spans 16 residues. The CDR3, as DNA: TGTGCCTGGAGTACGACCTCGGGGTCCGGTAATTCACCCCTCCACTTT. This translates into CAWSTTSGSGNSPLHF.

The rearrangement links TRBV30 to TRBJ1-5; D may be TRBD1 (6 bases). Per the germline V gene, CDR1 is GTSNPN and CDR2 is SVGIG (reference sequence). CDR3 length equals 13 residues. Trimming stripped 2 bases from V and 11 bases from J, with 16 bases between. DNA of the CDR3: TGTGCCTGGAGTCGGGGGGCTGATGCAGCCCAGCATTTT. Its translation is CAWSRGADAAQHF.

The chain links TRBV11-2 to TRBJ2-7; 11 positions agree with TRBD1. The CDR3 contains 15 residues. The J segment lost 4 bases and the V segment lost 4 bases, leaving 6 bases of the junction unmatched. Germline assignment: CDR1 SGHAT and CDR2 FQNNGV. The CDR3 loop is CASSWGQGGMYEQYF. CDR3 DNA sequence: TGTGCCAGCAGCTGGGGACAGGGGGGTATGTACGAGCAGTACTTC.

Written as DNA, the CDR3 is TGTGCCAGCAGCTTAGTAACGGGTCAGCGGTTCTTC. It is translated as CASSLVTGQRFF. The chain combines TRBV7-9 with TRBJ2-1; D remains ambiguous. CDR3 length: 12 residues. V was trimmed by 1 base and J by 15 bases, leaving 13 bases between them. CDR1 is SEHNR, CDR2 FQNEAQ, per germline (reference sequence).

The rearrangement joins TRBV6-5 to TRBJ2-7, with TRBD1 identical over 8 bases. With V trimmed by 6 bases and J by 5 bases, 12 bases remained unmatched. Per the germline V gene, CDR1 is MNHEY and CDR2 is SVGAGI. CDR3 length: 15 residues. The CDR3 DNA follows: TGTGCCAGCAGCCGTACTCAGGGGGCGCCCGACGAGCAGTACTTC. Translation gives CASSRTQGAPDEQYF.

This clone was recorded a few times. The V call is TRBV5-5, the J call TRBJ1-2; D unclear. The CDR3 consists of 15 residues. Germline loops: CDR1 SGHKS, CDR2 YYEKEE (reference sequence). With 0 bases removed from V and 4 bases from J, the gap between germline ends came to 13 bases. CDR3 DNA sequence: TGTGCCAGCAGCTTGGCCCGACTGGATTTCTATGGCTACACCTTC. It is translated as CASSLARLDFYGYTF.

This sequence joins TRBV30 and TRBJ2-7; possible D gene TRBD1, 5 bases. Germline V lookup: CDR1 GTSNPN, CDR2 SVGIG (reference sequence). Trimming cost V 2 bases and J 4 bases, with 15 bases left between them. The CDR3 runs to 14 residues. As DNA, the CDR3 is TGTGCCTGGAGTAAAGGCAGGGCAGGATACGAGCAGTACTTC. Amino acids: CAWSKGRAGYEQYF.

The sample holds one count of this clone. The chain has TRBV7-6 and TRBJ2-3; perhaps TRBD1 as D (7 bases). From germline, CDR1 is SGHVS and CDR2 FNYEAQ. The CDR3 has 16 amino acids. V was trimmed by 5 bases and J by 7 bases, leaving 22 bases between them. DNA of the CDR3: TGTGCCAGCAGCCCCAGACTAGGAGGGGGCCAGAATACGCAGTATTTT. It yields the protein CASSPRLGGGQNTQYF.

The chain uses TRBV10-3 and TRBJ2-3; TRBD2 aligns across 8 bases. The CDR3 covers 15 residues. Per the germline V gene, CDR1 is ENHRY and CDR2 is SYGVKD. J gave up 0 bases and V 6 bases, and 5 bases lay outside the gene matches. The CDR3 DNA reads as TGTGCCATCAGAGTAACTAGCGGAAGCACAGATACGCAGTATTTT. Translation gives CAIRVTSGSTDTQYF.

This sequence joins TRBV6-1 and TRBJ1-3; D possibly corresponds to TRBD1 (5 bases). The CDR3 runs to 18 residues. The germline CDR1 and CDR2 sequences are MNHNS and SASEGT. V was pared by 3 bases and J by 0 bases, with 18 bases between. The CDR3 loop is CASSEGPGLSASGNTIYF. The CDR3 DNA reads TGTGCCAGCAGTGAGGGGCCGGGACTTTCGGCCTCTGGAAACACCATATATTTT.

V usage is TRBV9 and J usage is TRBJ2-3; D uncertain. CDR1 and CDR2 (germline): SGDLS, YYNGEE. CDR3 length: 16 amino acids. Trimming stripped 4 bases from V and 7 bases from J, with 22 bases between. Here the CDR3 DNA reads TGTGCCAGCAGCCCCCTTACAGTCCCCCCTGGCCATACGCAGTATTTT. Its protein is CASSPLTVPPGHTQYF. The full variable domain, completed using reference TRBV9 and TRBJ2-3, is DSGVTQTPKHLITATGQRVTLRCSPRSGDLSVYWYQQSLDQGLQFLIQYYNGEERAKGNILERFSAQQFPDLHSELNLSSLELGDSALYFCASSPLTVPPGHTQYFGPGTRLTVL.

This sequence joins TRBV3-1 (or the pseudogene TRBV3-2) and TRBJ2-3; 8 bases match TRBD2. This CDR3 is built from 18 residues. Per the germline V gene, CDR1 is LGHDT and CDR2 is YNNKEL (reference sequence). With 0 bases clipped from V and 0 bases from J, the junction kept 8 bases outside the gene matches. The CDR3 spells CASSQDRQASGSTDTQYF. In DNA, the CDR3 is TGTGCCAGCAGCCAAGATCGCCAGGCTAGCGGGAGCACAGATACGCAGTATTTT.

There are a few counts of this clone. The chain links TRBV7-3 to TRBJ2-2, with 11 bases identical to TRBD1. This CDR3 is built from 16 residues. The germline gives CDR1 SGHTA, CDR2 FQGTGA. With 6 bases clipped from V and 6 bases from J, the junction kept 9 bases outside the gene matches. The CDR3 sequence is CASSKGPGQGAGELFF. CDR3 nucleotides: TGTGCCAGCAGTAAGGGCCCGGGACAGGGGGCCGGGGAGCTGTTTTTT.

The V call is TRBV2, the J call TRBJ1-5; TRBD1 might be the D (5 bases). The germline V and J ends were trimmed by 5 bases and 0 bases, with 23 bases remaining between them. The CDR3 length is 19 residues. Germline loops: CDR1 SNHLY, CDR2 FYNNEI. As DNA, the CDR3 is TGTGCCAGCAGTCGCCTGACAGAGATTCTGCTTTATAGCAATCAGCCCCAGCATTTT. It specifies CASSRLTEILLYSNQPQHF. The entire variable domain, with the rest obtained from reference TRBV2 and TRBJ1-5, is as follows: EPEVTQTPSHQVTQMGQEVILRCVPISNHLYFYWYRQILGQKVEFLVSFYNNEISEKSEIFDDQFSVERPDGSNFTLKIRSTKLEDSAMYFCASSRLTEILLYSNQPQHFGDGTRLSIL.